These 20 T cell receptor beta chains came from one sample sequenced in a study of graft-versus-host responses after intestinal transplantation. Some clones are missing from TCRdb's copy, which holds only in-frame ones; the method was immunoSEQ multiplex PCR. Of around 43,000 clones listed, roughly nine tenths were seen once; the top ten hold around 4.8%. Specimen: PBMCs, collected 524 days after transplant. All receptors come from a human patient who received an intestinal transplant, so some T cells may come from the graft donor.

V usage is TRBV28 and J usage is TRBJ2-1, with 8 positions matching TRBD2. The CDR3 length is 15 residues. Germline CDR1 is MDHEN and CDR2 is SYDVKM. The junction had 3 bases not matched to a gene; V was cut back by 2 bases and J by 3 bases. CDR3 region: CASSLGTSDYNEQFF. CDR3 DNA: TGTGCCAGCAGTTTAGGGACTAGTGACTACAATGAGCAGTTCTTC. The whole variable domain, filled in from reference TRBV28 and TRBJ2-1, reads DVKVTQSSRYLVKRTGEKVFLECVQDMDHENMFWYRQDPGLGLRLIYFSYDVKMKEKGDIPEGYSVSREKKERFSLILESASTNQTSMYLCASSLGTSDYNEQFFGPGTRLTVL.

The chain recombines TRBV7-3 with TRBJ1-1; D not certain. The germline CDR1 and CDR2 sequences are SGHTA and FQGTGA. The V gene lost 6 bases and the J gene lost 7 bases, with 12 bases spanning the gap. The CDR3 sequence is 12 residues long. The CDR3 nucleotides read TGTGCCAGCAGTCTCCGGGCCCTTGAAGCTTTCTTT. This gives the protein CASSLRALEAFF.

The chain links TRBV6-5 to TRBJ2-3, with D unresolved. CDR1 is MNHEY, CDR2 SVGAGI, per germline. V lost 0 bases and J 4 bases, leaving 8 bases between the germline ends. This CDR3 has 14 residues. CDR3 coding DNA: TGTGCCAGCAGTTACTCCGCCAGCCCAGATACGCAGTATTTT. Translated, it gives CASSYSASPDTQYF.

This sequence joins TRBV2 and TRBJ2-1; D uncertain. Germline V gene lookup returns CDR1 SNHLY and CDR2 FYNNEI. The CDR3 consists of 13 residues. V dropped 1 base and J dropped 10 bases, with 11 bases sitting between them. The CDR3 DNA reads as TGTGCCAGCAGTGAAGGGGCCCTCGGAGAGCAGTTCTTC. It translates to CASSEGALGEQFF.

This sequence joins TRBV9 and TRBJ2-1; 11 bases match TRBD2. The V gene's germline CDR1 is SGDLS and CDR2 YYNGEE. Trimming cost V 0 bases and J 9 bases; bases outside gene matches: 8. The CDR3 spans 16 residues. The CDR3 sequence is CASSVDPPLAGAEQFF. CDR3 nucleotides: TGTGCCAGCAGCGTAGATCCCCCACTAGCGGGAGCTGAGCAGTTCTTC.

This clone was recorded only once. CDR3 region: CASSLISGANTEAFF. CDR3 bases: TGTGCCAGCAGTTTAATCTCAGGGGCGAACACTGAAGCTTTCTTT. This chain connects TRBV27 to TRBJ1-1; tentatively, D is TRBD1 (6 bases). The CDR3 is made up of 15 amino acids. Germline V CDR1 and CDR2: MNHEY, SMNVEV (reference sequence). Deletions cut 2 bases from V and 1 base from J, with 11 bases between.

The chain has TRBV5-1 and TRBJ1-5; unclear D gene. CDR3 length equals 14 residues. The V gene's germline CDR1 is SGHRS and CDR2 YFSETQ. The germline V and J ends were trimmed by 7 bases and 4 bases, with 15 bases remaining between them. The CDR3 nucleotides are TGCGCCAGCGGTAAGGAGGGAGGGAATCAGCCCCAGCATTTT. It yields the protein CASGKEGGNQPQHF.

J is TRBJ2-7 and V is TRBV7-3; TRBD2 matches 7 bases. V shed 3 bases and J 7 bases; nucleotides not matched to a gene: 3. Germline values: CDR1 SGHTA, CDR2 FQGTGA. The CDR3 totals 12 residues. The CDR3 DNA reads TGTGCCAGCAGCTTCCCCGGGGGGGAGCAGTACTTC. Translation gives CASSFPGGEQYF.

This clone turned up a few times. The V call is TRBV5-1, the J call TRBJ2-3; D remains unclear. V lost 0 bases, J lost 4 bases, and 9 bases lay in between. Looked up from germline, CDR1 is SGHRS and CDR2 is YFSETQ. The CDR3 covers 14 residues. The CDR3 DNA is TGCGCCAGCAGCTTGGAGGGTGCTGCAGATACGCAGTATTTT. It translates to CASSLEGAADTQYF.

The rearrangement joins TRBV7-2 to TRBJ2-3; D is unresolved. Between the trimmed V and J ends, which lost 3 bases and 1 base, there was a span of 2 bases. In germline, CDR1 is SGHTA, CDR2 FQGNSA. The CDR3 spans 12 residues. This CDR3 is CASSLGTDTQYF. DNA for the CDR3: TGTGCCAGCAGCTTGGGCACAGATACGCAGTATTTT.

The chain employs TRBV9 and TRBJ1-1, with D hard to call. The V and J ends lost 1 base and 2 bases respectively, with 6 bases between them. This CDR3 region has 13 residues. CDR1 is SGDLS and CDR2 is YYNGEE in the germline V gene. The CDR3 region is CASSVTVNTEAFF. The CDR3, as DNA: TGTGCCAGCAGCGTAACGGTTAACACTGAAGCTTTCTTT.

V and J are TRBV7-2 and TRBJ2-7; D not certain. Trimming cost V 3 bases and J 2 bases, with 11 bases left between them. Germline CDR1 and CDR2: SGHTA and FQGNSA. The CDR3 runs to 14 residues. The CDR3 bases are TGTGCCAGCAGCTTCGTGGCAAATCCCTACGAGCAGTACTTC. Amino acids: CASSFVANPYEQYF.

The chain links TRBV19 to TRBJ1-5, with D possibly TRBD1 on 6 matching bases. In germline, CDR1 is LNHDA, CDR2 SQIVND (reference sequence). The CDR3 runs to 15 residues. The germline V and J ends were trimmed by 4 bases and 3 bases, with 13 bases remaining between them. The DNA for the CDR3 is TGTGCCAGTAGTACCAATACAGGGTCCAATCAGCCCCAGCATTTT. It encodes CASSTNTGSNQPQHF.

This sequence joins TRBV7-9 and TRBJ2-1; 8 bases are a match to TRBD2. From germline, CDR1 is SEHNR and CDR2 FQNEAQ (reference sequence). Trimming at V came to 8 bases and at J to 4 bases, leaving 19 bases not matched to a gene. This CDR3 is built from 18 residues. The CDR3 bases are TGTGCCAGCTCTATTAAGCGGTTACCGGGAGGGTTGTACAATGAGCAGTTCTTC. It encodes CASSIKRLPGGLYNEQFF.

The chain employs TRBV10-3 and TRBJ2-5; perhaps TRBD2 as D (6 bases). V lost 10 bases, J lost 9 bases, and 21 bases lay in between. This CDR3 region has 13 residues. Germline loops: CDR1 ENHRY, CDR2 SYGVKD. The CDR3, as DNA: TGTGCCAGCGGGACTTCTCCAAGAGATGCCCAGTACTTC. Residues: CASGTSPRDAQYF.

CDR3 sequence reads: CASSVSSGAGTDTQYF. DNA of the CDR3: TGTGCCAGCAGTGTATCTAGCGGGGCGGGCACAGATACGCAGTATTTT. The chain carries TRBV6-1 and TRBJ2-3, with TRBD2 matching 9 bases. V lost 4 bases and J lost 1; bases outside the gene matches: 6. This CDR3 contains 16 residues. Per the germline V gene, CDR1 is MNHNS and CDR2 is SASEGT.

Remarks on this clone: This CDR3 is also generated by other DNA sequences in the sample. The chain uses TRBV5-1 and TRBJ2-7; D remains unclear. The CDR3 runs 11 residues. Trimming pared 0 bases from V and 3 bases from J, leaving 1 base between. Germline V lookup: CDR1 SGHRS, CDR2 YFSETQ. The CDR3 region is CASSLDYEQYF. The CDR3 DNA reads TGCGCCAGCAGCTTGGACTACGAGCAGTACTTC.

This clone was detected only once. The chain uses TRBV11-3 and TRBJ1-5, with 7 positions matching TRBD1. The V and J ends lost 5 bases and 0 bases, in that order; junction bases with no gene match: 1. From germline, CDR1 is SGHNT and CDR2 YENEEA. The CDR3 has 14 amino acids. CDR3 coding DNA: TGTGCCAGCAGCCGACAGGGTAGCAATCAGCCCCAGCATTTT. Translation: CASSRQGSNQPQHF. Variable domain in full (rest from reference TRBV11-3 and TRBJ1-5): EAGVVQSPRYKIIEKKQPVAFWCNPISGHNTLYWYLQNLGQGPELLIRYENEEAVDDSQLPKDRFSAERLKGVDSTLKIQPAELGDSAVYLCASSRQGSNQPQHFGDGTRLSIL.

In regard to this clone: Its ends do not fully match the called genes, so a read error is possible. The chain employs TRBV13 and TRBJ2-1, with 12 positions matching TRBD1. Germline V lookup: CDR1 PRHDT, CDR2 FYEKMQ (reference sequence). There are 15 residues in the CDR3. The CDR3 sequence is CASSLGTGGGNEQFF. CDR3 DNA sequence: TGTGCCAGCAGCCTAGGGACAGGGGGCGGGAATGAGCAGTTCTTC.

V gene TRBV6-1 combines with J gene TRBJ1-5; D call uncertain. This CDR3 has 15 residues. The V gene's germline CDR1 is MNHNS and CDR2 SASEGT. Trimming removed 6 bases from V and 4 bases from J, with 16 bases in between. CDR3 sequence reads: CASSSNSIGNQPQHF. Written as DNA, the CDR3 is TGTGCCAGCAGCAGCAATTCGATTGGGAATCAGCCCCAGCATTTT.